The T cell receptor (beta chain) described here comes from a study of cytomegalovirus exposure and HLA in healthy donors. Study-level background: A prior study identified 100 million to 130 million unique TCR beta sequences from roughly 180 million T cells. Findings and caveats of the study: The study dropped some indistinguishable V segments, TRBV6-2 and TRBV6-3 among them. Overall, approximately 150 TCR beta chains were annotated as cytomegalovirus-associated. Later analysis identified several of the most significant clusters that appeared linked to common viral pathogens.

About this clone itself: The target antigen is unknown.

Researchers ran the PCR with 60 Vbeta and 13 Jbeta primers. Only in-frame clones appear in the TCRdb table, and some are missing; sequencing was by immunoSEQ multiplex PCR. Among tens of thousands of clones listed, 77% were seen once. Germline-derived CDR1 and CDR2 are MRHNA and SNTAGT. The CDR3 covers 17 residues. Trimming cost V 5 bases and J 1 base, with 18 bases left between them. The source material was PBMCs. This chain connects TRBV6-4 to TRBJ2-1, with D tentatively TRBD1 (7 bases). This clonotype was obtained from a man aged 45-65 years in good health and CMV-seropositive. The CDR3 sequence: CASSSWDSGHSYNEQFF. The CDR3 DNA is TGTGCCAGCAGTAGCTGGGACAGCGGGCATTCCTACAATGAGCAGTTCTTC.